This TCR beta chain was documented in a study of cytomegalovirus exposure and HLA in healthy donors. The junction had 7 bases not matched to a gene; V was cut back by 0 bases and J by 7 bases. The CDR3 is 15 amino acids. Germline CDR1 reads LNHNV; CDR2 reads YYDKDF (reference sequence). The study sampled nominally healthy donors, though unrecorded immune exposures were likely. PCR involved 60 Vbeta and 13 Jbeta primers. TCRdb's table, derived via immunoSEQ multiplex PCR, lists solely in-frame clones and lacks some. This sample has approximately 100,000 clones, with just under 80% found just once. Specimen: PBMCs. This clonotype originated in a woman between 40 and 55 years old in good health and CMV-seropositive. This sequence joins TRBV15 and TRBJ1-1, with 8 bases aligning to TRBD1. CDR3 residues: CATSRDRGQVFEAFF. CDR3 DNA: TGTGCCACCAGCAGAGATAGGGGACAGGTCTTTGAAGCTTTCTTT.